This T cell receptor beta chain comes out of a study of T-cell memory formation after mild COVID-19. As regards this clonotype: What it recognizes is unknown.

TCRdb reanalysed the 5' RACE reads using MiXCR and keeps one entry per CDR3 protein. The sample records hundreds of thousands of distinct CDR3 sequences, roughly 22% being singletons. General observations from the study: From day 15 to 85, contracting clones were balanced between CD4 and CD8, whereas later expanders leaned toward CD4+. Memory from before infection featured some responding clones, which suggests cross-reactive memory joined.

CDR3 length equals 15 residues. CDR1 DFQATT and CDR2 SNEGSKA come from the germline V gene (reference sequence). V shed 6 bases and J 2 bases; nucleotides not matched to a gene: 7. The sample was PBMCs or a T cell subset sorted from them (not recorded which). The sequence was collected from an adult woman who had mild COVID-19 (a few samples of this study predate the infection). Cell type and time point are not known. This chain uses TRBV20-1 with TRBJ2-4; 10 bases match TRBD1. The CDR3 coding sequence is TGCAGTGCCTCAGGACAGGGGGATCCCAAAAACATTCAGTACTTC. As protein: CSASGQGDPKNIQYF.